This T cell receptor (beta chain) emerged from a study of CD8+ T cells in alopecia areata. Turning to the study itself: Patients received oral tofacitinib, 5 to 10 mg twice daily, for moderate-to-severe alopecia areata.

V was clipped by 0 bases and J by 4 bases; unmatched bases: 8. The CDR3 totals 16 residues. Germline CDR1 and CDR2: SGDLS and YYNGEE. In each case, RNA was isolated and then reverse transcribed into cDNA as the sequencing template. Sequencing was performed with immunoSEQ multiplex PCR; in TCRdb, only in-frame clones are kept and a portion is missing. The profile shows 150,000 or so clones, around 87% of them singletons. This TCR derives from a human donor with alopecia areata. The V call is TRBV9, the J call TRBJ1-2; 8 bases line up with TRBD1. This sample comprised CD8+ T cells sorted from blood, obtained at week 0. The CDR3 DNA is TGTGCCAGCAGCGTAGAGGACATCGACAGGGGCTATGGCTACACCTTC. It is translated as CASSVEDIDRGYGYTF.